This T cell receptor (beta chain) was retrieved from a study of blood T cell repertoires in COVID-19. Looking at the study overall: Both acute and convalescent COVID-19 samples were obtained from the United States, Italy and Spain. PBMCs, B-cell-depleted T cells, or T cells provided the cDNA or gDNA that made up the material.

This CDR3 is built from 14 residues. V lost 6 bases to trimming and J lost 4 bases, with 13 bases between them. The germline gives CDR1 ENHRY, CDR2 SYGVKD. Under the authors' procedure: The assay estimated nucleated cells by amplifying reference gene primers. Produced via immunoSEQ multiplex PCR; TCRdb's table is partial and in-frame only. The V and J calls and the clone size are those of that table, but D and trimming were determined from the DNA. The table lists roughly 380,000 clones, about 80% of them singletons. V gene TRBV10-3 combines with J gene TRBJ1-5; D is perhaps TRBD1 (5 bases). The receptor was derived from a human donor with acute or convalescent COVID-19. The donor label of this sample is uncertain. The sequenced material came from peripheral blood. The CDR3 DNA reads as TGTGCCATCAGAAGCCCGGGGGGGAATCAGCCCCAGCATTTT. This encodes CAIRSPGGNQPQHF.